This T cell receptor (beta chain) was documented in a study of T-cell memory formation after mild COVID-19. The overall study: TCR clusters were mostly confined to one donor each.

This clonotype was detected only a few times. CDR3 length equals 13 residues. The junction had 5 bases not matched to a gene; V was cut back by 3 bases and J by 4 bases. Per the germline V gene, CDR1 is DFQATT and CDR2 is SNEGSKA (reference sequence). MiXCR was run by TCRdb on the 5' RACE reads, yielding one entry per CDR3 protein. The table has about 400,000 distinct CDR3 sequences, 16% seen once. The receptor's source is a man between 18 and 35 years old who had mild COVID-19 (a few samples of this study predate the infection). Cell type and time point are not known. J is TRBJ2-5 and V is TRBV20-1, with 7 nucleotides matching TRBD1. The specimen sequenced was PBMCs or a T cell subset sorted from them (not recorded which). As DNA, the CDR3 is TGCAGTGCTAGGCCCGGACAGGCAGAGACCCAGTACTTC. Its protein product is CSARPGQAETQYF.